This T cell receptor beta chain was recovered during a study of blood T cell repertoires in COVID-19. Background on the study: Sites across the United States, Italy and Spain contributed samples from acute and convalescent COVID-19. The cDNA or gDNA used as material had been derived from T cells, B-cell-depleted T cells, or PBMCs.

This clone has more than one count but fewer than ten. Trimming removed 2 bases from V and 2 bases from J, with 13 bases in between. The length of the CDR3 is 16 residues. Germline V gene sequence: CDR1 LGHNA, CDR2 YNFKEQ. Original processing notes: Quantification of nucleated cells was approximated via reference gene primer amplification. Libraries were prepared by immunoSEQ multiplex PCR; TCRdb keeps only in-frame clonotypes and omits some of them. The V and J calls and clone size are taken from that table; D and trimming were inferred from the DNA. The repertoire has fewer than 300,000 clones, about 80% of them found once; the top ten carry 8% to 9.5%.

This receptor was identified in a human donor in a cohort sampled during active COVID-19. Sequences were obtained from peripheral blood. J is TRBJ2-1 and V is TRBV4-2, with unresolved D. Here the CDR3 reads CASSQPGLRTYNEQFF. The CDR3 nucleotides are TGTGCCAGCAGCCAACCGGGTCTACGGACCTACAATGAGCAGTTCTTC.